The 14 T cell receptor beta chains in this list originate from one sample, sequenced in a study of T cells after yellow fever vaccination. TCRdb fed the 5' RACE reads into MiXCR, producing one record per CDR3 protein. The table records 300,000 to 400,000 distinct CDR3 sequences, around an eighth of them present only once. The source was CD4+ T cells sorted from PBMCs, collected 15 days after the yellow fever booster vaccination. Receptors were obtained from a man between 18 and 29 years old who received the YFV17D yellow fever vaccine.

In its sample, this clonotype was seen many times. The V gene is TRBV9, the J gene TRBJ2-1; tentatively, D is TRBD2 (6 bases). This CDR3 has 16 amino acids. Germline assignment: CDR1 SGDLS and CDR2 YYNGEE. V dropped 3 bases and J dropped 0 bases, with 13 bases sitting between them. The CDR3, as DNA: TGTGCCAGCAGCGCCCTAGCGCCGAGCTCCTACAATGAGCAGTTCTTC. Translating gives CASSALAPSSYNEQFF.

The sample holds a few counts of this clonotype. This sequence joins TRBV2 and TRBJ1-2, with 8 bases matching TRBD1. Per the germline V gene, CDR1 is SNHLY and CDR2 is FYNNEI. There are 15 residues in the CDR3. The junction had 13 bases not matched to a gene; V was cut back by 9 bases and J by 4 bases. CDR3: CASLRDRSPSYGYTF. The CDR3 nucleotides read TGTGCCAGTCTCCGGGACAGGAGTCCCTCCTATGGCTACACCTTC.

The chain carries TRBV4-2 and TRBJ2-7, with D perhaps TRBD2 (5 bases). CDR1 and CDR2 from the germline V gene are LGHNA and YNFKEQ. Trimming left V 0 bases short and J 1 base short, with 13 bases between. This CDR3 spans 16 amino acids. The CDR3 sequence: CASSQDFTSGSYEQYF. The CDR3 DNA sequence: TGTGCCAGCAGCCAAGATTTTACTAGTGGGTCCTACGAGCAGTACTTC.

In its sample, this clonotype was seen a few times. V and J are TRBV28 and TRBJ1-2; D unresolved. Germline V lookup: CDR1 MDHEN, CDR2 SYDVKM. V gave up 3 bases and J gave up 1 base, with 12 bases separating them. This CDR3 contains 15 residues. CDR3 sequence: CASSFPGGLNYGYTF. The DNA for the CDR3 is TGTGCCAGCAGTTTCCCAGGAGGGCTTAACTATGGCTACACCTTC.

This clonotype was detected a few times. CDR3 protein: CASRIRGETDTQYF. CDR3 in DNA: TGTGCCAGCAGGATTAGGGGGGAGACAGATACGCAGTATTTT. This chain connects TRBV12-3 or TRBV12-4 to TRBJ2-3; D tentatively reads TRBD1 or TRBD2 (6 bases each). The CDR3 is 14 residues long. V was clipped by 6 bases and J by 3 bases, with 13 bases between them.

This clonotype was found a few times. The genes are TRBV6-4 and TRBJ1-6; D might be TRBD1 (6 bases). V lost 3 bases and J lost 5, with 14 bases in between. Germline CDR1 MRHNA, CDR2 SNTAGT. The CDR3 covers 16 residues. CDR3 protein: CASSEQGAQNNSPLHF. The CDR3 DNA reads as TGTGCCAGCAGTGAACAGGGCGCTCAGAATAATTCACCCCTCCACTTT.

The CDR3 DNA is TGCGCCAGCAGCCAAGACGACCTTAATTCACCCCTCCACTTT. Translating gives CASSQDDLNSPLHF. This chain uses TRBV4-3 with TRBJ1-6, with D uncertain. Trimming left V 0 bases short and J 6 bases short, with 6 bases between. This CDR3 comprises 14 residues. Germline CDR1 is LGHNA and CDR2 is YSLEER.

The chain employs TRBV20-1 and TRBJ1-4, with 11 bases lining up with TRBD1. Per the germline V gene, CDR1 is DFQATT and CDR2 is SNEGSKA (reference sequence). The CDR3 sequence is 14 residues long. CDR3 in DNA: TGCAGCGGGACAGGGGGTGCAACTAATGAAAAACTGTTTTTT. This encodes CSGTGGATNEKLFF.

This clonotype was seen repeatedly, ten times or more. The gene calls are TRBV7-3 and TRBJ2-3; D unclear. This CDR3 is 12 amino acids long. In germline, CDR1 is SGHTA, CDR2 FQGTGA. V dropped 7 bases and J dropped 4 bases, with 9 bases sitting between them. The CDR3 loop reads CASTDIPDTQYF. CDR3 nucleotides: TGTGCCAGCACTGACATCCCAGATACGCAGTATTTT.

This clonotype was detected only a few times. V usage is TRBV20-1 and J usage is TRBJ2-7; D call uncertain. The ends were cut back, 0 bases at V and 2 bases at J, with 8 bases in the middle. The CDR3 is 13 amino acids. Germline CDR1 and CDR2: DFQATT and SNEGSKA (reference sequence). The CDR3 DNA is TGCAGTGCTAGAGATAACAGACCCTACGAGCAGTACTTC. Protein: CSARDNRPYEQYF.

V gene TRBV3-1 combines with J gene TRBJ2-1; D not certain. The germline gives CDR1 LGHDT, CDR2 YNNKEL (reference sequence). Between the trimmed V and J ends, which lost 4 bases and 9 bases, there was a span of 13 bases. The CDR3 extends over 13 amino acids. CDR3 in DNA: TGTGCCAGCAGCCCTACTCTAGGTGGTGAGCAGTTCTTC. Amino acids: CASSPTLGGEQFF.

This clonotype has more than one count but fewer than ten. The CDR3 DNA sequence: TGTGCCAGCAGTTACGTCCAGGGGGTGGGCGAGCAGTACGTC. Translated, it gives CASSYVQGVGEQYV. The genes are TRBV6-6 and TRBJ2-7; TRBD1 aligns across 7 bases. CDR1 and CDR2 (germline): MNHNY, SVGAGI (reference sequence). The CDR3 has 14 amino acids. V was clipped by 2 bases and J by 6 bases; unmatched bases: 7.

The V gene is TRBV5-1, the J gene TRBJ2-1; D possibly uses TRBD1 or TRBD2 (6 bases each). Germline CDR1 SGHRS, CDR2 YFSETQ. There are 16 residues in the CDR3. V was shortened by 0 bases and J by 7 bases, with 17 bases between the two germline ends. CDR3 residues: CASSLVRGLTWNEQFF. The CDR3 nucleotides are TGCGCCAGCAGCTTGGTCCGGGGGCTAACTTGGAATGAGCAGTTCTTC. Drawing the rest from reference TRBV5-1 and TRBJ2-1, the complete variable domain is KAGVTQTPRYLIKTRGQQVTLSCSPISGHRSVSWYQQTPGQGLQFLFEYFSETQRNKGNFPGRFSGRQFSNSRSEMNVSTLELGDSALYLCASSLVRGLTWNEQFFGPGTRLTVL.

The V gene is TRBV5-6, the J gene TRBJ2-7; 7 positions match TRBD2. The germline CDR1 and CDR2 sequences are SGHDT and YYEEEE. With V trimmed by 4 bases and J by 1 base, 8 bases remained unmatched. CDR3 length equals 15 residues. The CDR3 nucleotides read TGTGCCAGCAGCCATAGGGAGGGTTGGTCCTACGAGCAGTACGTC. Amino acids: CASSHREGWSYEQYV.